This entry is about one TCR beta chain. This sample stems from a study of blood T cell repertoires in COVID-19. The wider study: Sites in the United States, Italy and Spain provided acute and convalescent COVID-19 samples. Nucleic acid was either cDNA or gDNA, and it came from T cells, B-cell-depleted T cells, or PBMCs.

Original methodology: Amplification of reference gene primers was used by the study to estimate nucleated cell counts. Data came from immunoSEQ multiplex PCR; TCRdb stores just in-frame clones and leaves some out. The DNA was the basis for D and trimming; V, J and clone size are from that table. The sample comprises approximately 100,000 clones, approximately 85% of which are singletons, and roughly 12% rests with the top ten. Trimming removed 0 bases from V and 3 bases from J; junction bases left unmatched: 4. CDR1 and CDR2 from the germline V gene are ENHRY and SYGVKD. This CDR3 has 17 amino acids.

The sequence was collected from a human donor in a cohort sampled during active COVID-19. V usage is TRBV10-3 and J usage is TRBJ2-2; 10 bases are shared with TRBD1. The source material was peripheral blood. DNA of the CDR3: TGTGCCATCAGTGAGTCTGGGACAGGGGACGACACCGGGGAGCTGTTTTTT. Translating it yields CAISESGTGDDTGELFF.